A selection of T cell receptor beta chains follows, all from one sample in a study of blood T cell repertoires in COVID-19. TCRdb's table, derived via immunoSEQ multiplex PCR, lists solely in-frame clones and lacks some. The sample lists under 200,000 clones; 70% to 90% were seen once. Material for sequencing was PBMCs or T cells enriched from blood (not recorded which). Receptors originate from a woman aged 45-65 years who had recovered from COVID-19. CDR3s include the opening cysteine and the closing phenylalanine or tryptophan. Each record gives: D gene, clone size, V gene, J gene, CDR3 protein, CDR3 DNA. D genes are given only for firm matches. Clone size appears in some rows only: once, few, many, or a class for an expanded clone.

D: TRBD1; size: once; V: TRBV4-2; J: TRBJ2-7; CDR3: CASSQEKGTGDLLAYEQYF; DNA: TGTGCCAGCAGCCAAGAAAAAGGGACAGGCGATCTATTGGCCTACGAGCAGTACTTC
D: NA; size: few; V: TRBV5-5; J: TRBJ2-5; CDR3: CASSLGLDQETQYF; DNA: TGTGCCAGCAGCTTGGGCCTAGATCAAGAGACCCAGTACTTC
D: TRBD1; size: NA; V: TRBV6-2/TRBV6-3; J: TRBJ1-2; CDR3: CASSYSRPLWDRGDYGYTF; DNA: TGTGCCAGCAGTTACTCGAGACCTCTTTGGGACAGAGGGGACTATGGCTACACCTTC
D: TRBD1; size: NA; V: TRBV7-2; J: TRBJ1-5; CDR3: CASSLIPGTGWQPQHF; DNA: TGTGCCAGCAGCTTAATCCCCGGGACAGGGTGGCAGCCCCAGCATTTT
D: NA; size: NA; V: TRBV7-8; J: TRBJ1-1; CDR3: CASSLAQGYAEAFF; DNA: TGTGCCAGCAGCTTAGCGCAGGGGTACGCTGAAGCTTTCTTT
D: NA; size: NA; V: TRBV5-4; J: TRBJ1-2; CDR3: CASSLGGVGQTLYGYTF; DNA: TGTGCCAGCAGCTTGGGGGGGGTTGGGCAGACTCTCTATGGCTACACCTTC
D: NA; size: NA; V: TRBV30; J: TRBJ1-1; CDR3: CAWSVWRTRKRAFF; DNA: TGTGCCTGGAGTGTATGGAGGACGCGGAAACGAGCTTTCTTT
D: NA; size: NA; V: TRBV11-3; J: TRBJ2-3; CDR3: CASSFSGGRNTQYF; DNA: TGTGCCAGCAGCTTCAGTGGGGGCCGGAATACGCAGTATTTT
D: TRBD2; size: NA; V: TRBV4-2; J: TRBJ2-5; CDR3: CASSQGGAGGVGETQYF; DNA: TGTGCCAGCAGCCAAGGGGGCGCGGGGGGAGTGGGTGAGACCCAGTACTTC
D: TRBD1; size: NA; V: TRBV5-5; J: TRBJ1-3; CDR3: CASSLGGGGNTIYF; DNA: TGTGCCAGCAGCTTAGGGGGCGGTGGAAACACCATATATTTT
D: NA; size: NA; V: TRBV6-1; J: TRBJ2-7; CDR3: CASSETRDYEQYF; DNA: TGTGCCAGCAGTGAAACCAGGGACTACGAGCAGTACTTC
D: NA; size: NA; V: TRBV6-5; J: TRBJ1-2; CDR3: CASRATGTGYTF; DNA: TGTGCCAGCAGGGCCACAGGGACTGGCTACACCTTC
D: TRBD1; size: NA; V: TRBV6-5; J: TRBJ1-6; CDR3: CASREGQTNSPLHF; DNA: TGTGCCAGCAGGGAGGGACAGACAAATTCACCCCTCCACTTT
D: TRBD1; size: NA; V: TRBV30; J: TRBJ1-1; CDR3: CAWSATGGAYTEAFF; DNA: TGTGCCTGGAGTGCCACAGGGGGCGCGTACACTGAAGCTTTCTTT
D: TRBD2; size: NA; V: TRBV18; J: TRBJ2-1; CDR3: CASSPPSSGGAREQFF; DNA: TGTGCCAGCTCACCACCGTCCAGCGGGGGGGCGAGGGAGCAGTTCTTC
D: NA; size: NA; V: TRBV10-3; J: TRBJ2-2; CDR3: CAISEGQMNTGELFF; DNA: TGTGCCATCAGTGAGGGACAGATGAACACCGGGGAGCTGTTTTTT
D: NA; size: NA; V: TRBV6-5; J: TRBJ2-5; CDR3: CASSSLWGSQETQYF; DNA: TGTGCCAGCAGTTCTTTGTGGGGCAGCCAAGAGACCCAGTACTTC
D: NA; size: NA; V: TRBV7-9; J: TRBJ2-5; CDR3: CASSSPRETQYF; DNA: TGTGCCAGCAGCTCCCCCCGGGAGACCCAGTACTTC
D: NA; size: NA; V: TRBV23-1; J: TRBJ2-3; CDR3: CASSQQDRNPTDTQYF; DNA: TGCGCCAGCAGTCAACAAGACAGGAACCCCACAGATACGCAGTATTTT
D: NA; size: NA; V: TRBV7-9; J: TRBJ1-2; CDR3: CASSLRDAGWGYGYTF; DNA: TGTGCCAGCAGCTTAAGGGATGCAGGGTGGGGCTATGGCTACACCTTC
D: NA; size: NA; V: TRBV19; J: TRBJ1-1; CDR3: CASSIGGYTEAFF; DNA: TGTGCCAGTAGTATAGGAGGCTACACTGAAGCTTTCTTT
D: NA; size: NA; V: TRBV3-1/TRBV3-2; J: TRBJ2-3; CDR3: CASSQQRADTQYF; DNA: TGTGCCAGCAGCCAGCAGCGGGCAGATACGCAGTATTTT
D: NA; size: NA; V: TRBV30; J: TRBJ1-5; CDR3: CAWSVGGGIRQPQHF; DNA: TGTGCCTGGAGTGTAGGCGGAGGGATCCGTCAGCCCCAGCATTTT